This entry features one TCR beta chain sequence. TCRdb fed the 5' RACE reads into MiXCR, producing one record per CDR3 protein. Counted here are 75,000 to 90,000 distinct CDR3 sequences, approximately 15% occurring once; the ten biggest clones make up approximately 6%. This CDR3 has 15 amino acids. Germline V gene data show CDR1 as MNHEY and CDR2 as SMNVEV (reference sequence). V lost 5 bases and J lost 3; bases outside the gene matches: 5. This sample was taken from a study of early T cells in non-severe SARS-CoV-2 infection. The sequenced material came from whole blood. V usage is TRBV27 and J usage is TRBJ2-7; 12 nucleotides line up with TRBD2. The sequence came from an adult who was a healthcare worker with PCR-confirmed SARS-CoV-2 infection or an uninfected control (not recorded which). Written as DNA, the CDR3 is TGTGCCAGCAGTCCGACTAGCGGGAGCCTCTACGAGCAGTACTTC. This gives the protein CASSPTSGSLYEQYF.